These T cell receptor beta chains were read from a single sample in a study of blood T cell repertoires in COVID-19. Repertoires were generated with immunoSEQ multiplex PCR, while TCRdb's copy carries only in-frame clones and drops some. The table records tens of thousands of clones, 70% to 85% of them present only once. Source material: peripheral blood. The source of these receptors is a man aged 60 to 75 with active or convalescent COVID-19. CDR3s include the opening cysteine and the closing phenylalanine or tryptophan. Fields, in order: D gene, J gene, clone size, V gene, CDR3 DNA, CDR3 protein. The D gene is left open where the match is weak. Clone size is shown for a subset of rows, as once, few, many or a class of expanded clone.

D gene: TRBD1; J gene: TRBJ2-5; clone size: NA; V gene: TRBV2; CDR3 DNA: TGTGCCAGCAGACAGGGGTTGCAAGAGACCCAGTACTTC; CDR3 protein: CASRQGLQETQYF
D gene: NA; J gene: TRBJ2-7; clone size: few; V gene: TRBV28; CDR3 DNA: TGTGCCAGCAGTTGGACAAGACTCTACGAGCAGTACTTC; CDR3 protein: CASSWTRLYEQYF
D gene: NA; J gene: TRBJ1-4; clone size: NA; V gene: TRBV19; CDR3 DNA: TGTGCCAGTAGCCTGCTTTTTAAGTGGAACTACGAAAAACTGTTTTTT; CDR3 protein: CASSLLFKWNYEKLFF
D gene: NA; J gene: TRBJ2-1; clone size: NA; V gene: TRBV20-1; CDR3 DNA: TGCAGTGCTCGCGACAGAAATGAGCAGTTCTTC; CDR3 protein: CSARDRNEQFF
D gene: NA; J gene: TRBJ1-1; clone size: few; V gene: TRBV6-2/TRBV6-3; CDR3 DNA: TGTGCCAGCAGTTACCTGACAGCTAAGAACACTGAAGCTTTCTTT; CDR3 protein: CASSYLTAKNTEAFF
D gene: NA; J gene: TRBJ2-7; clone size: few; V gene: TRBV19; CDR3 DNA: TGTGCCAGTAGTCGGTCTACCCCTCCTACCGCCTACGAGCAGTACTTC; CDR3 protein: CASSRSTPPTAYEQYF
D gene: TRBD1; J gene: TRBJ2-1; clone size: NA; V gene: TRBV7-6; CDR3 DNA: TGTGCCAGCAGGCCATTCGGGACAGGGGGATACAATGAGCAGTTCTTC; CDR3 protein: CASRPFGTGGYNEQFF
D gene: TRBD2; J gene: TRBJ2-5; clone size: NA; V gene: TRBV20-1; CDR3 DNA: TGCAGTGCTAGTTCCGGCAGCGGGGGAGAAGAGACCCAGTACTTC; CDR3 protein: CSASSGSGGEETQYF
D gene: TRBD1; J gene: TRBJ2-3; clone size: NA; V gene: TRBV10-3; CDR3 DNA: TGTGCCATCAGGGACGGGGACAGGAGCACAGATACGCAGTATTTT; CDR3 protein: CAIRDGDRSTDTQYF
D gene: TRBD1; J gene: TRBJ1-2; clone size: NA; V gene: TRBV27; CDR3 DNA: TGTGCCAGCGGGGGACAGAATTATGGCTACACCTTC; CDR3 protein: CASGGQNYGYTF
D gene: NA; J gene: TRBJ1-2; clone size: few; V gene: TRBV3-1/TRBV3-2; CDR3 DNA: TGTGCCAGCCAGGGGCCACGGGGTGGCTACACCTTC; CDR3 protein: CASQGPRGGYTF
D gene: NA; J gene: TRBJ1-1; clone size: NA; V gene: TRBV27; CDR3 DNA: TGTGCCAGCAGTTTCTCACAGAACACTGAAGCTTTCTTT; CDR3 protein: CASSFSQNTEAFF
D gene: TRBD2; J gene: TRBJ2-7; clone size: NA; V gene: TRBV5-5; CDR3 DNA: TGTGCCAGCAGCTTTGGGGGGGAATTGCAGTACTTC; CDR3 protein: CASSFGGELQYF
D gene: NA; J gene: TRBJ2-7; clone size: NA; V gene: TRBV7-6; CDR3 DNA: TGTGCCAGCAGCGGATGGGACGGAGGGTCCTTCTACGAGCAGTACTTC; CDR3 protein: CASSGWDGGSFYEQYF
D gene: NA; J gene: TRBJ1-3; clone size: once; V gene: TRBV7-2; CDR3 DNA: TGTGCCAGCAGCTTAGCCAAATCTGGAAACACCATATATTTT; CDR3 protein: CASSLAKSGNTIYF
D gene: NA; J gene: TRBJ2-5; clone size: NA; V gene: TRBV27; CDR3 DNA: TGTGCCAGCAGTTTAAACTACCAAGAGACCCAGTACTTC; CDR3 protein: CASSLNYQETQYF
D gene: NA; J gene: TRBJ1-5; clone size: NA; V gene: TRBV28; CDR3 DNA: TGTGCCAGCAGTACTTGGAGGGGTCCCCAGCATTTT; CDR3 protein: CASSTWRGPQHF
D gene: TRBD2; J gene: TRBJ2-3; clone size: NA; V gene: TRBV7-3; CDR3 DNA: TGTGCCAGCAGCCCCGCCGTTGTAGCGGGGGGTAGCACAGATACGCAGTATTTT; CDR3 protein: CASSPAVVAGGSTDTQYF
D gene: TRBD2; J gene: TRBJ2-7; clone size: NA; V gene: TRBV6-5; CDR3 DNA: TGTGCCAGCAGGGGGTCGGGGGGTTTTGAGCAGTACTTC; CDR3 protein: CASRGSGGFEQYF
D gene: TRBD1; J gene: TRBJ2-5; clone size: NA; V gene: TRBV5-1; CDR3 DNA: TGCGCCAGCAGCCCCGGGACAGGGAGGGAGGAGACCCAGTACTTC; CDR3 protein: CASSPGTGREETQYF
D gene: NA; J gene: TRBJ2-5; clone size: NA; V gene: TRBV3-1/TRBV3-2; CDR3 DNA: TGTGCCAGCAGCCAAGTCGATAGGCAGGGAATCCAGTACTTC; CDR3 protein: CASSQVDRQGIQYF
D gene: NA; J gene: TRBJ2-7; clone size: NA; V gene: TRBV3-1/TRBV3-2; CDR3 DNA: TGTGCCAGCAGCCAAGATCTAGTGTCCTACGAGCAGTACTTC; CDR3 protein: CASSQDLVSYEQYF
D gene: TRBD2; J gene: TRBJ2-3; clone size: NA; V gene: TRBV3-1/TRBV3-2; CDR3 DNA: TGTGCCAGCAGAAGCACTAGCGGGATCACAGATACGCAGTATTTT; CDR3 protein: CASRSTSGITDTQYF
D gene: NA; J gene: TRBJ1-2; clone size: few; V gene: TRBV5-1; CDR3 DNA: TGCGCCAGCAGCCCCGACGGGGGGTATGGCTATGGCTACACCTTC; CDR3 protein: CASSPDGGYGYGYTF
D gene: NA; J gene: TRBJ2-2; clone size: NA; V gene: TRBV28; CDR3 DNA: TGTGCCAGCAGTCCCCTTAGTTCCGGGGAGCTGTTTTTT; CDR3 protein: CASSPLSSGELFF
D gene: NA; J gene: TRBJ2-6; clone size: NA; V gene: TRBV4-1; CDR3 DNA: TGCGCCAGCAGCCACTTGGGACTGTCCTCTGGGGCCAACGTCCTGACTTTC; CDR3 protein: CASSHLGLSSGANVLTF
D gene: NA; J gene: TRBJ1-5; clone size: once; V gene: TRBV6-2/TRBV6-3; CDR3 DNA: TGTGCCAGCAGTTCCCCCGGTGTCGTGCCCCAGCATTTT; CDR3 protein: CASSSPGVVPQHF
D gene: TRBD2; J gene: TRBJ2-7; clone size: NA; V gene: TRBV5-4; CDR3 DNA: TGTGCCAGCAAACGGGGGGGAGCTGGCGAGCAGTACTTC; CDR3 protein: CASKRGGAGEQYF
D gene: TRBD1; J gene: TRBJ1-2; clone size: NA; V gene: TRBV7-9; CDR3 DNA: TGTGCCAGCAGCTTAACAGGGGCGAATGGCTACACCTTC; CDR3 protein: CASSLTGANGYTF
D gene: NA; J gene: TRBJ2-1; clone size: few; V gene: TRBV19; CDR3 DNA: TGTGCCAGTAGTATCTGGGGCCTTAGCTCCTACAATGAGCAGTTCTTC; CDR3 protein: CASSIWGLSSYNEQFF
D gene: TRBD1; J gene: TRBJ2-2; clone size: NA; V gene: TRBV9; CDR3 DNA: TGTGCCAGCAGCTTCCGGGACAGGGGCGCCGGGGAGCTGTTTTTT; CDR3 protein: CASSFRDRGAGELFF
D gene: TRBD1; J gene: TRBJ2-1; clone size: NA; V gene: TRBV18; CDR3 DNA: TGTGCCAGCTCCCCTACTAAAGGACAGGGTGGAGATGAGCAGTTCTTC; CDR3 protein: CASSPTKGQGGDEQFF
D gene: NA; J gene: TRBJ2-1; clone size: few; V gene: TRBV9; CDR3 DNA: TGTGCCAGCAGCGTAGGAGGGCCTAGCTCCTACAATGAGCAGTTCTTC; CDR3 protein: CASSVGGPSSYNEQFF
D gene: TRBD1; J gene: TRBJ1-2; clone size: NA; V gene: TRBV4-1; CDR3 DNA: TGCGCCAGCAGCCAGGGACAGGGGGCAGGTGGCTACACCTTC; CDR3 protein: CASSQGQGAGGYTF
D gene: NA; J gene: TRBJ1-1; clone size: few; V gene: TRBV28; CDR3 DNA: TGTGCCAGCAGACCCCCGGGGAGGGACACTGAAGCTTTCTTT; CDR3 protein: CASRPPGRDTEAFF
D gene: TRBD1; J gene: TRBJ1-3; clone size: NA; V gene: TRBV28; CDR3 DNA: TGTGCCAGCAGTCTCCCACTGGACAGGGTCGCGGACACCATATATTTT; CDR3 protein: CASSLPLDRVADTIYF
D gene: NA; J gene: TRBJ2-3; clone size: once; V gene: TRBV7-2; CDR3 DNA: TGTGCCAGCAGCTTAACTACACCCACAGATACGCAGTATTTT; CDR3 protein: CASSLTTPTDTQYF
D gene: TRBD2; J gene: TRBJ2-7; clone size: NA; V gene: TRBV6-5; CDR3 DNA: TGTGCCAGCACCGCAAACCGAGCGGGGAAGCAGTACTTC; CDR3 protein: CASTANRAGKQYF
D gene: TRBD1; J gene: TRBJ2-5; clone size: once; V gene: TRBV5-6; CDR3 DNA: TGTGCCAGCAACGTAAACAGGGGCCGCCAAGAGACCCAGTACTTC; CDR3 protein: CASNVNRGRQETQYF